These 21 T cell receptor beta chains were all obtained from the same sample, sequenced in a study of vaccination and CD4 T cells after COVID-19. An Oncomine TCR Beta short-read assay was used to sequence the DNA from cultured CD4+ T cells. A single record per CDR3 protein comes from TCRdb applying MiXCR to the PCR reads. The sample shows around 14,000 distinct CDR3 sequences, about 57% of them seen only once. These TCRs are of unknown antigen specificity. Treatment defined: approximately 10-day PBMC culture with coronavirus spike peptide pools or control peptides (ViraFEST assay). Sequenced material: CD4+ T cells from blood, cultured in vitro. The receptors originated from a human donor who had recovered from COVID-19.

The V gene is TRBV10-3, the J gene TRBJ2-3; 12 bases fit TRBD2. V lost 6 bases to trimming and J lost 4 bases; unmatched junction nucleotides: 8. This CDR3 comprises 16 residues. Germline CDR1 is ENHRY and CDR2 is SYGVKD. CDR3 residues: CAISPGLAGIADTQYF. CDR3 nucleotides: TGTGCCATCAGCCCCGGACTAGCGGGGATTGCAGATACGCAGTATTTT.

This sequence joins TRBV6-2 or TRBV6-3 and TRBJ1-1; 7 bases map to TRBD1. The germline V gene has CDR1 MNHEY and CDR2 SVGEGT. V lost 6 bases, J lost 5 bases, and 6 bases stayed unmatched. This CDR3 has 13 residues. The CDR3 here is CASSLGGRTEAFF. DNA of the CDR3: TGTGCCAGCAGCCTAGGGGGCAGGACTGAAGCTTTCTTT.

This clonotype has just a few counts. The chain's CDR3 is CASRPEGQLYEQYF. DNA for the CDR3: TGTGCCAGCAGACCCGAGGGACAGTTATACGAGCAGTACTTC. This chain links TRBV6-1 with TRBJ2-7, with 7 bases aligning to TRBD1. V was pared by 6 bases and J by 4 bases, with 9 bases of the junction left unmatched. Germline assignment: CDR1 MNHNS and CDR2 SASEGT. This CDR3 has 14 residues.

This clonotype was seen a handful of times. V is TRBV7-6 and J is TRBJ2-7; tentative D call: TRBD1 (5 bases). Germline-derived CDR1 and CDR2 are SGHVS and FNYEAQ. This CDR3 is 14 amino acids long. With 4 bases removed from V and 5 bases from J, the gap between germline ends came to 15 bases. The CDR3 nucleotides read TGTGCCAGCAGCTCCAGTACCCTCAGGGACGAGCAGTACTTC. Amino acid sequence: CASSSSTLRDEQYF.

J is TRBJ1-2 and V is TRBV20-1, with a tentative D call TRBD1 (5 bases). Per germline, CDR1 DFQATT and CDR2 SNEGSKA (reference sequence). Deletions cut 5 bases from V and 4 bases from J, with 14 bases between. There are 13 residues in the CDR3. The CDR3 is CSALGPTGYGYTF. Written as DNA, the CDR3 is TGCAGTGCTCTGGGACCGACCGGCTATGGCTACACCTTC.

A remark on this clonotype: A read error is the likely source, as a far larger clone sits one nucleotide away. As the CDR3 is not closed by the conserved phenylalanine or tryptophan, this likely results from a read error. The genes are TRBV7-9 and TRBJ1-5; D gene unclear. The germline gives CDR1 SEHNR, CDR2 FQNEAQ (reference sequence). CDR3 length equals 13 residues. The ends were cut back, 5 bases at V and 1 base at J, with 6 bases in the middle. The CDR3 DNA reads as TGTGCCAGCAGCCAGGACAGCAATCAGCCCCAGCATTCT. Its translation is CASSQDSNQPQHS.

This chain uses TRBV28 with TRBJ1-5; TRBD1 matches 9 bases. There are 15 residues in the CDR3. V gave up 3 bases and J gave up 4 bases; unmatched junction bases: 4. The germline V gene has CDR1 MDHEN and CDR2 SYDVKM. The CDR3 spells CASSLAGTGNQPQHF. The CDR3 DNA sequence: TGTGCCAGCAGTTTGGCGGGGACAGGGAATCAGCCCCAGCATTTT.

The chain employs TRBV5-1 and TRBJ1-1; a weak D match, TRBD1 (5 bases). The CDR3 spans 15 residues. Trimming removed 0 bases at V and 1 base at J, with 10 bases between. CDR1 is SGHRS, CDR2 YFSETQ, per germline. CDR3 in amino acids: CASSLDGGGNTEAFF. CDR3 bases: TGCGCCAGCAGCTTGGACGGGGGAGGGAACACTGAAGCTTTCTTT.

This sequence joins TRBV6-1 and TRBJ1-1; TRBD1 might be the D (6 bases). With 5 bases removed from V and 2 bases from J, the gap between germline ends came to 18 bases. The CDR3 runs 16 residues. CDR1 MNHNS and CDR2 SASEGT come from the germline V gene. DNA for the CDR3: TGTGCCAGCAGTAGACTACAGGGATTGGGAAACACTGAAGCTTTCTTT. It is translated as CASSRLQGLGNTEAFF.

This sequence joins TRBV20-1 and TRBJ2-2; 12 positions match TRBD2. J gave up 4 bases and V 2 bases, and 11 bases lay outside the gene matches. Per germline, CDR1 DFQATT and CDR2 SNEGSKA (reference sequence). This CDR3 comprises 18 residues. The CDR3 nucleotides are TGCAGTGCTAGATCCGGGCTAGCGGGAGGGCCTAGCACCGGGGAGCTGTTTTTT. Amino acid sequence: CSARSGLAGGPSTGELFF.

This chain uses TRBV20-1 with TRBJ1-2, with D possibly TRBD1 on 5 matching bases. The germline V gene has CDR1 DFQATT and CDR2 SNEGSKA (reference sequence). The CDR3 is made up of 16 amino acids. The ends were cut back, 1 base at V and 3 bases at J, with 18 bases in the middle. This CDR3 reads CSARAFGSGRDYGYTF. CDR3 in DNA: TGCAGTGCTAGAGCGTTCGGTTCCGGCAGGGACTATGGCTACACCTTC.

The gene calls are TRBV6-1 and TRBJ2-2, with 7 bases lining up with TRBD1. There are 15 residues in the CDR3. CDR1 and CDR2 from the germline V gene are MNHNS and SASEGT. With V trimmed by 6 bases and J by 3 bases, 7 bases remained unmatched. In DNA form, the CDR3 reads TGTGCCAGCAGGGCCGGGACAGCTGACACCGGGGAGCTGTTTTTT. It codes for CASRAGTADTGELFF.

V and J are TRBV6-5 and TRBJ1-3; D possibly corresponds to TRBD1 (6 bases). Trimming took off 2 bases at V and 4 bases at J, with 9 bases between the two ends. This CDR3 has 14 amino acids. Per germline, CDR1 MNHEY and CDR2 SVGAGI. The CDR3 loop reads CASSYLGTGNTIYF. The CDR3 bases are TGTGCCAGCAGTTACCTTGGGACAGGAAACACCATATATTTT.

The rearrangement joins TRBV9 to TRBJ2-5; D call uncertain. The germline V and J ends were trimmed by 0 bases and 4 bases, with 10 bases remaining between them. The CDR3 contains 14 residues. Germline CDR1 reads SGDLS; CDR2 reads YYNGEE. The CDR3 region has the DNA TGTGCCAGCAGCGTAGTCGGTACCTCAGAGACCCAGTACTTC. Translated: CASSVVGTSETQYF.

The rearrangement joins TRBV5-1 to TRBJ2-7, with 9 nucleotides matching TRBD2. Germline V gene lookup returns CDR1 SGHRS and CDR2 YFSETQ. Trimming took 0 bases from V and 3 from J; bases not matched to a gene: 4. CDR3 size: 15 residues. The chain's CDR3 is CASSLVAGVIYEQYF. CDR3 in DNA: TGCGCCAGCAGCTTGGTAGCGGGAGTCATCTACGAGCAGTACTTC.

The rearrangement joins TRBV2 to TRBJ1-3, with no clear D. CDR3 length equals 14 residues. Germline V gene data show CDR1 as SNHLY and CDR2 as FYNNEI. The V end lost 8 bases, the J end lost 0 bases, and 11 bases lay between the germline ends. The CDR3 protein is CASSGHPSGNTIYF. The CDR3 bases are TGTGCCAGCTCTGGTCATCCCTCTGGAAACACCATATATTTT.

J is TRBJ2-1 and V is TRBV20-1, with no clear D. The germline V gene encodes CDR1 DFQATT and CDR2 SNEGSKA (reference sequence). The CDR3 consists of 10 residues. The CDR3 region is CSPLQYEQFF. The CDR3 region has the DNA TGCAGCCCGCTCCAATATGAGCAGTTCTTC.

J is TRBJ2-7 and V is TRBV4-3; 8 bases match TRBD2. CDR1 is LGHNA and CDR2 is YSLEER in the germline V gene. The CDR3 consists of 14 residues. The V gene end was trimmed by 9 bases and the J gene end by 3 bases; junction bases not matched to a gene: 10. CDR3 sequence reads: CARPEGREGYEQYF. CDR3 nucleotide sequence: TGCGCCAGACCTGAGGGACGGGAGGGCTACGAGCAGTACTTC.

This sequence joins TRBV7-3 and TRBJ2-5; D is uncertain. This CDR3 spans 13 amino acids. V lost 3 bases and J lost 4, with 9 bases in between. CDR1 and CDR2 from the germline V gene are SGHTA and FQGTGA. The DNA of the CDR3 is TGTGCCAGCAGCTTTTCCAGAGGAGAGACCCAGTACTTC. Translated, it gives CASSFSRGETQYF.

The DNA for the CDR3 is TGTGCCAGCAGTGTCGAACAGGATCAGCCCCAGCATTTT. Translating it yields CASSVEQDQPQHF. The chain links TRBV2 to TRBJ1-5; tentative D call: TRBD1 (5 bases). V was clipped by 4 bases and J by 5 bases, with 9 bases between them. The CDR3 extends over 13 amino acids. From germline, CDR1 is SNHLY and CDR2 FYNNEI.

The chain carries TRBV2 and TRBJ2-1; 10 positions agree with TRBD2. Germline CDR1 is SNHLY and CDR2 is FYNNEI. The CDR3 covers 14 residues. V shed 7 bases, J shed 9 bases, and the junction held 9 bases outside the gene matches. DNA for the CDR3: TGTGCCAGCAAGGAGCGGGAGGGCCTTGGTGAGCAGTTCTTC. Translated: CASKEREGLGEQFF. Using reference TRBV2 and TRBJ2-1 for the parts outside the CDR3, the full variable domain is EPEVTQTPSHQVTQMGQEVILRCVPISNHLYFYWYRQILGQKVEFLVSFYNNEISEKSEIFDDQFSVERPDGSNFTLKIRSTKLEDSAMYFCASKEREGLGEQFFGPGTRLTVL.